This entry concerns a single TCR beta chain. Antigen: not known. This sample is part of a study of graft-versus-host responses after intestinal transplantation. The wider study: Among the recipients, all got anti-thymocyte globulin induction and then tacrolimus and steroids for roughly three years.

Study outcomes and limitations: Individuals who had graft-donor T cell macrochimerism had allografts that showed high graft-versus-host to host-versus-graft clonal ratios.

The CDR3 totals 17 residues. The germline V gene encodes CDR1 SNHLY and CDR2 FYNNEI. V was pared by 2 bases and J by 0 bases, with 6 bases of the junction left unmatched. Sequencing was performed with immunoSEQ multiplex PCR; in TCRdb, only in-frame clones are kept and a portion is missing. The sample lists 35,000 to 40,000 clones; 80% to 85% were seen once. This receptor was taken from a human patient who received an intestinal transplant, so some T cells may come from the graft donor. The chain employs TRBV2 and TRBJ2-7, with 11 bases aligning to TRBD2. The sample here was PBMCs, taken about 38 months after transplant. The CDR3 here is CASSETLAGASSYEQYF. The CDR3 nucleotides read TGTGCCAGCAGTGAAACACTAGCGGGAGCAAGCTCCTACGAGCAGTACTTC. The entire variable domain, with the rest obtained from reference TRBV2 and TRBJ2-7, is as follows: EPEVTQTPSHQVTQMGQEVILRCVPISNHLYFYWYRQILGQKVEFLVSFYNNEISEKSEIFDDQFSVERPDGSNFTLKIRSTKLEDSAMYFCASSETLAGASSYEQYFGPGTRLTVT.